This entry lists 21 T cell receptor beta chains sequenced from one sample in a study of synovial regulatory T cells in juvenile arthritis. The assay was immunoSEQ multiplex PCR, and TCRdb's table has in-frame clones only and misses some. The table gives approximately 7,000 clones; the top ten clones make up 1.5% to 2% of it. The sample was Treg cells from blood. Stated subset: remaining (HLA-DR-negative) circulating blood Treg cells. The receptor set was obtained from a donor younger than 30 with juvenile idiopathic arthritis.

This chain connects TRBV4-3 to TRBJ2-5; TCRdb picks TRBD2, but there is no DNA to check that call. The CDR3 is 13 amino acids. No DNA appears here. Per germline, CDR1 LGHNA and CDR2 YSLEER. The CDR3 here is CASSPRLRETQYF.

This chain joins TRBV28 and TRBJ1-1. Germline V gene sequence: CDR1 MDHEN, CDR2 SYDVKM. This CDR3 has 12 residues. Only the protein is on record. The chain's CDR3 is CASSSSNTEAFF. Full variable domain (outside the CDR3, taken from reference TRBV28 and TRBJ1-1): DVKVTQSSRYLVKRTGEKVFLECVQDMDHENMFWYRQDPGLGLRLIYFSYDVKMKEKGDIPEGYSVSREKKERFSLILESASTNQTSMYLCASSSSNTEAFFGQGTRLTVV.

The chain combines TRBV28 with TRBJ2-1; with no DNA, the TCRdb D assignment of TRBD2 cannot be verified. This CDR3 comprises 15 residues. Only the protein is available. Per germline, CDR1 MDHEN and CDR2 SYDVKM. The CDR3 reads CASSPGGVGGNEQFF.

By frequency, this clone registers medium-sized (0.01 to 0.1%). This chain connects TRBV5-3 to TRBJ2-5; TCRdb's D call, TRBD2, is unchecked because there is no DNA. TRBV5-3 is known as an ORF, though its function is uncertain. There are 14 residues in the CDR3. The coding DNA is unavailable. CDR3 protein: CARSLGRGRQTQYF.

The chain combines TRBV6-6 with TRBJ1-5; TCRdb returns TRBD1, unconfirmable since there is no DNA. This CDR3 is 14 amino acids long. There is no recorded DNA. From germline, CDR1 is MNHNY and CDR2 SVGAGI (reference sequence). The CDR3 reads CASRKQGFGQPQHF.

The chain employs TRBV27 and TRBJ1-5; TCRdb designates TRBD1, a call that cannot be tested without DNA. Germline V lookup: CDR1 MNHEY, CDR2 SMNVEV (reference sequence). This CDR3 spans 14 amino acids. No DNA has been recorded. CDR3 sequence reads: CASSHTGGIQPQHF.

V usage is TRBV25-1 and J usage is TRBJ2-1. Germline CDR1 is MGHDK and CDR2 is SYGVNS. The CDR3 totals 15 residues. Only the protein is available. The CDR3: CASSPPGLPFDEQFF.

The rearrangement links TRBV27 to TRBJ1-2. The CDR3 loop spans 15 amino acids. DNA is not on record. Germline CDR1 MNHEY, CDR2 SMNVEV (reference sequence). CDR3 loop: CASSFRGGRDYGYTF.

The chain employs TRBV5-1 and TRBJ2-3; no DNA is available, so the TRBD1 call from TCRdb remains unchecked. Germline CDR1 and CDR2: SGHRS and YFSETQ. The CDR3 contains 17 residues. No DNA is listed. The CDR3 reads CASSFRGITGVTDTQYF.

V and J are TRBV7-2 and TRBJ1-4; TCRdb calls TRBD1, which cannot be checked without DNA. The CDR3 is 15 residues long. Only the protein sequence is given. CDR1 is SGHTA, CDR2 FQGNSA, per germline. CDR3 amino acids: CASSLSQGVNEKLFF.

The J gene is TRBJ1-4, the V gene TRBV19. Germline CDR1 reads LNHDA; CDR2 reads SQIVND (reference sequence). CDR3 length: 15 amino acids. A DNA sequence was not provided. The CDR3 spells CASSASGTTNEKLFF.

CDR3 residues: CASSLGMRQGANEQFF. The chain combines TRBV7-9 with TRBJ2-1; there is no DNA to check the TCRdb D call of TRBD1. The CDR3 is made up of 16 amino acids. This entry has no DNA. Germline V gives CDR1 SEHNR, CDR2 FQNEAQ (reference sequence). Based on the CDR3 plus reference TRBV7-9 and TRBJ2-1, the full variable domain is DTGVSQNPRHKITKRGQNVTFRCDPISEHNRLYWYRQTLGQGPEFLTYFQNEAQLEKSRLLSDRFSAERPKGSFSTLEIQRTEQGDSAMYLCASSLGMRQGANEQFFGPGTRLTVL.

The rearrangement links TRBV2 to TRBJ2-7. There are 13 residues in the CDR3. A DNA sequence was not provided. CDR1 is SNHLY, CDR2 FYNNEI, per germline. The chain's CDR3 is CASGEWSSYEQYF. The whole variable domain, remainder taken from reference TRBV2 and TRBJ2-7, is EPEVTQTPSHQVTQMGQEVILRCVPISNHLYFYWYRQILGQKVEFLVSFYNNEISEKSEIFDDQFSVERPDGSNFTLKIRSTKLEDSAMYFCASGEWSSYEQYFGPGTRLTVT.

V usage is TRBV7-2 and J usage is TRBJ1-1; the D gene TCRdb calls, TRBD1, cannot be checked with no DNA. Looked up from germline, CDR1 is SGHTA and CDR2 is FQGNSA. The CDR3 runs 12 residues. No DNA is listed. The CDR3 is CASSSWGGEAFF.

This chain links TRBV9 with TRBJ1-4; TCRdb names TRBD1, which stays unverified in the absence of DNA. Germline V gene sequence: CDR1 SGDLS, CDR2 YYNGEE. This CDR3 region has 15 residues. A DNA sequence was not provided. The CDR3 loop is CASSIQGAGNEKLFF.

This rearrangement joins TRBV6-6 to TRBJ2-7; TCRdb reports TRBD1, a call that lacks DNA to check it against. Germline CDR1 is MNHNY and CDR2 is SVGAGI (reference sequence). This CDR3 is 16 amino acids long. No DNA was logged. The CDR3 sequence is CASNYGDRPVGSEQYF.

By frequency, this clone registers medium-sized. The chain links TRBV23-1 to TRBJ2-7; TCRdb designates TRBD1, a call that cannot be tested without DNA. TRBV23-1 is treated as an ORF (open reading frame) with a function not yet certain. This CDR3 region has 14 residues. No DNA is recorded. CDR3 amino acids: CATTSGQAGGEQYF.

The chain joins TRBV6-5 to TRBJ2-3. CDR3 length: 12 residues. No DNA appears here. The germline V gene has CDR1 MNHEY and CDR2 SVGAGI. CDR3 protein: CASSRASDTQYF.

J is TRBJ2-3 and V is TRBV10-3; lacking DNA, the TRBD1 call made by TCRdb goes unchecked. There are 15 residues in the CDR3. DNA was not recorded. Germline V gene lookup returns CDR1 ENHRY and CDR2 SYGVKD. The CDR3: CAISPHLTGSGTQYF.

Judged by frequency, this clone is medium-sized. This chain connects TRBV28 to TRBJ1-3; TCRdb's assignment of TRBD1 cannot be checked, as there is no DNA. The CDR3 runs 14 residues. No DNA sequence was recorded. Germline CDR1 reads MDHEN; CDR2 reads SYDVKM. The CDR3 protein is CASSWGQHGNTIYF.

This chain joins TRBV4-3 and TRBJ2-7; TCRdb lists TRBD2, though no DNA is available to test this call. Germline V gene lookup returns CDR1 LGHNA and CDR2 YSLEER. This CDR3 is built from 16 residues. No DNA is given. CDR3 amino acids: CASSQGFRGSRGEQYF.